A selection of T cell receptor beta chains follows, all from one sample in a study of T cell clonotyping in hematopoietic cell transplantation. The table came from immunoSEQ multiplex PCR; TCRdb's copy has only in-frame clones and leaves some out. The data hold 9,000 to 10,000 clones, with about 84% observed a single time. The sample in question was PBMCs, obtained at the time of graft-versus-host disease after allogeneic stem cell transplant. These receptors originate from a male patient between 55 and 70 years old who had an allogeneic stem cell transplant from an unrelated donor, so the T cells may come from the graft donor. Some clones in this sample may be carry-over from other donors' samples. CDR3s include the opening cysteine and the closing phenylalanine or tryptophan. A D gene is named only where the DNA matches it firmly. Clone size is not always given. Where it is, it says once, few, many or a class for expanded clones.

v_gene	abundance	d_gene	j_gene	CDR3aa	CDR3nt
TRBV29-1	-	TRBD1	TRBJ1-2	CSVTGQGGVYGYTF	TGCAGCGTTACAGGACAGGGGGGAGTCTATGGCTACACCTTC
TRBV5-1	-	-	TRBJ2-7	CASSLPSYEQYF	TGCGCCAGCAGCCTACCCTCCTACGAGCAGTACTTC
TRBV6-1	-	-	TRBJ1-6	CASIKVGSPLHF	TGTGCCAGCATAAAGGTGGGGTCACCCCTCCACTTT
TRBV6-5	-	-	TRBJ1-6	CASSSSGISSSPLHF	TGTGCCAGCAGTTCCTCGGGAATTTCTTCATCACCCCTCCACTTT
TRBV7-9	-	-	TRBJ1-6	CASAYLGDGSPLHF	TGTGCCAGCGCATATCTGGGCGATGGTTCACCCCTCCACTTT
TRBV5-6	once	-	TRBJ2-7	CASSHNSRLPTYEQYF	TGTGCCAGCAGCCATAACAGTAGGCTACCTACCTACGAGCAGTACTTC
TRBV29-1	-	TRBD2	TRBJ2-2	CSAVAGGGTGELFF	TGCAGCGCCGTAGCGGGAGGTGGGACCGGGGAGCTGTTTTTT
TRBV6-5	-	-	TRBJ1-1	CASRDRGEETEAFF	TGTGCCAGCAGAGATAGGGGCGAGGAGACTGAAGCTTTCTTT
TRBV4-1	medium-sized	-	TRBJ2-6	CASSRGDGSGANVLTF	TGCGCCAGCAGCCGAGGAGACGGCTCTGGGGCCAACGTCCTGACTTTC
TRBV19	-	TRBD2	TRBJ2-5	CASSRTSGDGETQYF	TGTGCCAGTTCTCGGACTAGCGGGGATGGTGAGACCCAGTACTTC